Given below is one TCR beta chain in context. The antigen is undetermined. This specimen includes other DNA sequences encoding the same CDR3. CD8 cells classed as naive were CD45RO-negative and positively selected for CCR7, excluding terminally differentiated effector memory CD45RA+ cells. The data were taken from a study of shared clonotypes between healthy human individuals. For the study at large: Each donor had three CD4 naive, three CD4 memory, two CD8 naive and one CD8 memory plate.

Trimming took 1 base from V and 0 from J; bases not matched to a gene: 2. Germline values: CDR1 SQVTM, CDR2 ANQGSEA. This CDR3 region has 17 residues. Generated by immunoSEQ multiplex PCR, the TCRdb table keeps only in-frame clones and is missing some. Of roughly 570,000 clones listed, roughly 98% were seen once; the top ten hold less than 0.35%. Study findings and constraints: Non-shared clonotypes were found to have lower generation probabilities than the clonotypes that were shared by all four of the sorted-subset donors. The donor pool, a small one, limited the genetic and exposure-history diversity represented.

V is TRBV29-1 and J is TRBJ2-1; TRBD2 agrees at 14 bases. Input material: naive CD8+ T cells sorted from blood. The clonotype originates from a man younger than 40 in good health. Here the CDR3 reads CSVEGLAGGYSYNEQFF. CDR3 nucleotide sequence: TGCAGCGTTGAAGGACTAGCGGGAGGGTACTCCTACAATGAGCAGTTCTTC.